The rows below give T cell receptor beta chains drawn from one sample of a study of resident and recirculating memory T cells in vitiligo. Generated by immunoSEQ multiplex PCR, the TCRdb table keeps only in-frame clones and is missing some. The data hold 40,000 to 45,000 clones, with 85% to 95% observed a single time. Material: blood. The receptors were sampled from a male donor with vitiligo. The CDR3 runs from the conserved cysteine through the conserved F or W. D genes are given only for firm matches. Expanded clones get a size class; other rows say once, few or many, or leave the size out.

TRBV9	TRBJ2-2	-	-	TGTGCCAGCAGCGTAGTTCAGGGGCTGGCCACCGGGGAGCTGTTTTTT	CASSVVQGLATGELFF
TRBV7-9	TRBJ1-5	-	-	TGTGCCAGCAGCAGGGGGTACAATCAGCCCCAGCATTTT	CASSRGYNQPQHF
TRBV27	TRBJ1-1	TRBD1	few	TGTGCCAGCAGTATAGGTCTTTGGACAGGGGACGGGGACACTGAAGCTTTCTTT	CASSIGLWTGDGDTEAFF
TRBV18	TRBJ2-3	TRBD2	-	TGTGCCAGCTCACCTACGGGACTAGCTTCCCCAGATACGCAGTATTTT	CASSPTGLASPDTQYF
TRBV29-1	TRBJ2-5	TRBD2	-	TGCAGCGCCTGGACTAGCGGGCGCCAAGAGACCCAGTACTTC	CSAWTSGRQETQYF
TRBV6-5	TRBJ1-2	TRBD1	-	TGTGCCAGCAGTCCGGGACAGGTGTATGGCTACACCTTC	CASSPGQVYGYTF
TRBV12-5	TRBJ2-2	TRBD1	-	TGTGCTAGTGGTTTGAGACAGGGACGCACCGGGGAGCTGTTTTTT	CASGLRQGRTGELFF
TRBV11-2	TRBJ2-5	TRBD2	-	TGTGCCAGCAGCTTAGTTGTAGCGGGTAAAGAGACCCAGTACTTC	CASSLVVAGKETQYF
TRBV5-6	TRBJ2-7	TRBD2	-	TGTGCCAGCAGAGGTTGGGGGGGTGGTTACGAGCAGTACTTC	CASRGWGGGYEQYF
TRBV5-1	TRBJ2-1	TRBD2	-	TGCGCCAGCAGCCCAGGGACTAGCTGGGGCCTGGAGCAGTTCTTC	CASSPGTSWGLEQFF
TRBV7-9	TRBJ2-1	TRBD2	-	TGTGCCAGCAGCTTAGCGCTAGCGGGGGTGTACAATGAGCAGTTCTTC	CASSLALAGVYNEQFF
TRBV2	TRBJ2-1	TRBD2	-	TGTGCCAGCTCCCCCGGGGGGGCAGTCTACAATGAGCAGTTCTTC	CASSPGGAVYNEQFF
TRBV5-1	TRBJ1-4	-	-	TGCGCCAGCAGCTTGGTGAACTCTGAAAAACTGTTTTTT	CASSLVNSEKLFF
TRBV6-1	TRBJ1-1	-	once	TGTGCCAGCAGTGCCGGGACATGGGGCACTGAAGCTTTCTTT	CASSAGTWGTEAFF
TRBV19	TRBJ1-1	TRBD1	-	TGTGCCTCCCGACTGGGCAGGGGGAAAGGCACTGAAGCTTTCTTT	CASRLGRGKGTEAFF
TRBV21-1	TRBJ1-3	-	-	TGTGCCAGCAGCAAAGGGGGGGGAGAATCATATTTT	CASSKGGGESYF
TRBV9	TRBJ1-2	-	-	TGTGCCAGCAGCCCTACGCCGGGACTGAATATTGGCTACACCTTC	CASSPTPGLNIGYTF
TRBV19	TRBJ1-2	-	-	TGTGCCAGTAGTATAGTGTCCAGTAACTATGGCTACACCTTC	CASSIVSSNYGYTF
TRBV29-1	TRBJ1-1	-	-	TGCAGCGTTGGACTGGTCACTGAAGCTTTCTTT	CSVGLVTEAFF
TRBV7-2	TRBJ1-1	-	-	TGTGCCAGCAGCTCCCTTGTACTCCGTAACACTGAAGCTTTCTTT	CASSSLVLRNTEAFF
TRBV9	TRBJ2-5	TRBD1	-	TGTGCCAGCAGCGAGGGACAGTTAGAGACCCAGTACTTC	CASSEGQLETQYF
TRBV19	TRBJ2-2	TRBD2	-	TGTGCCAGTAGTGTGGACGGGGGGGCGGGCACCGGGGAGCTGTTTTTT	CASSVDGGAGTGELFF
TRBV5-1	TRBJ2-2	TRBD1	-	TGCGCCAGCAGCGGAGCCGGGACAGAGAACACCGGGGAGCTGTTTTTT	CASSGAGTENTGELFF
TRBV5-1	TRBJ2-3	-	-	TGCGCCAGCAGCCCTCACGGGGGAACAATGGCAGATACGCAGTATTTT	CASSPHGGTMADTQYF
TRBV5-4	TRBJ2-3	-	-	TGTGCCAGCAGCTTAGGCAAAGGGGACACAGATACGCAGTATTTT	CASSLGKGDTDTQYF
TRBV19	TRBJ1-5	-	-	TGTGCCAGTAGTATCCCCGGGGAGGGGGATCAGCCCCAGCATTTT	CASSIPGEGDQPQHF
TRBV5-1	TRBJ2-3	-	-	TGCGCCAGCAGCTTAGGTACGGTTGAGGCGCAGTATTTT	CASSLGTVEAQYF
TRBV19	TRBJ1-1	-	-	TGTGCCAGTAGTATCACCAGGAACACTGAAGCTTTCTTT	CASSITRNTEAFF
TRBV27	TRBJ1-2	TRBD1	-	TGTGCCAGCAGTACACGACTGGACAGGGTGGATGGCTACACCTTC	CASSTRLDRVDGYTF
TRBV11-2	TRBJ2-2	-	-	TGTGCCAGCAGCTCGATTCCGGTCGGGGAGCTGTTTTTT	CASSSIPVGELFF
TRBV11-3	TRBJ2-7	TRBD2	once	TGTGCCAGCAGCGGGGGGGAAGGGTACGAGCAGTACTTC	CASSGGEGYEQYF
TRBV5-4	TRBJ2-5	-	-	TGTGCCAGCAGCTTCGGGGCGGGGCCTAGGGAGACCCAGTACTTC	CASSFGAGPRETQYF
TRBV6-1	TRBJ2-3	TRBD2	-	TGTGCCAGCAGGGCGAGGACTAGCGGAACAGATACGCAGTATTTT	CASRARTSGTDTQYF